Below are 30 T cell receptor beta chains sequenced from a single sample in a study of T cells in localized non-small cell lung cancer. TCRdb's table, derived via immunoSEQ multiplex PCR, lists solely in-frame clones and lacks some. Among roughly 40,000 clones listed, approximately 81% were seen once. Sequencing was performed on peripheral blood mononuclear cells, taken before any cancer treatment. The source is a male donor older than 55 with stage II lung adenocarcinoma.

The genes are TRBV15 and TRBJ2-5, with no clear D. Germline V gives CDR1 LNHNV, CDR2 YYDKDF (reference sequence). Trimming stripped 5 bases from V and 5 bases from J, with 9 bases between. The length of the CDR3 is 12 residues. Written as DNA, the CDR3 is TGTGCCACCAGCGCAAATTGGGAGACCCAGTACTTC. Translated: CATSANWETQYF.

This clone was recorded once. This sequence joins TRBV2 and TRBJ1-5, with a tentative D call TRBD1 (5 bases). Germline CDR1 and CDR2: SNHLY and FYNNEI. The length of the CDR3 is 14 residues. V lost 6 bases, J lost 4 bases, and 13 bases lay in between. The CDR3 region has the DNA TGTGCCAGCAGGGGGCAGGTGATAAATCAGCCCCAGCATTTT. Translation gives CASRGQVINQPQHF. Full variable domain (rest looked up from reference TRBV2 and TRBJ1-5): EPEVTQTPSHQVTQMGQEVILRCVPISNHLYFYWYRQILGQKVEFLVSFYNNEISEKSEIFDDQFSVERPDGSNFTLKIRSTKLEDSAMYFCASRGQVINQPQHFGDGTRLSIL.

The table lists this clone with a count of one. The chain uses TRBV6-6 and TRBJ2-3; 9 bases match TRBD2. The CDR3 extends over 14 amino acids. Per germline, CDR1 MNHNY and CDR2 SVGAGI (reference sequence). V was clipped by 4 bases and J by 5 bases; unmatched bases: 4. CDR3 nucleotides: TGTGCCAGCAGTTTGGGACTAGCAGGAGATACGCAGTATTTT. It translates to CASSLGLAGDTQYF.

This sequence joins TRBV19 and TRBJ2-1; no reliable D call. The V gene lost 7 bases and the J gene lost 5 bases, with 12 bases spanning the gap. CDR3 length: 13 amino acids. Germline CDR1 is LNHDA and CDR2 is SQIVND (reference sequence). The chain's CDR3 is CASTNSRDNEQFF. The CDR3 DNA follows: TGTGCCAGTACTAATAGTCGGGACAATGAGCAGTTCTTC.

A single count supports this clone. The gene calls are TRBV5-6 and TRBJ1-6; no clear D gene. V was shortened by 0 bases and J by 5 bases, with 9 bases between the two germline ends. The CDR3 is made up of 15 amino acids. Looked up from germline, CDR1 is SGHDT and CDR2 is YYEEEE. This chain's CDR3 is CASSLGWGNNSPLHF. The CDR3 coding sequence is TGTGCCAGCAGCTTGGGGTGGGGAAATAATTCACCCCTCCACTTT.

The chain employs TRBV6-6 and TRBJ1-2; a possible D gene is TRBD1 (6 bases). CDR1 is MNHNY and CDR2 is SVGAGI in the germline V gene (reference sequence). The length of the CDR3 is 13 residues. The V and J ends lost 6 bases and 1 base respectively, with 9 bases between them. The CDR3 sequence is CASSRTVNYGYTF. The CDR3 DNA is TGTGCCAGCAGCCGGACAGTTAACTATGGCTACACCTTC.

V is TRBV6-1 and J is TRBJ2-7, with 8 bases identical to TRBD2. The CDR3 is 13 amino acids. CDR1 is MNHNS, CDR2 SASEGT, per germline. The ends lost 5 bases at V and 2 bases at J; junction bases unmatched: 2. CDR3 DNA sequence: TGTGCCAGCAGTTTACTAGCGGCCTACGAGCAGTACTTC. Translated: CASSLLAAYEQYF.

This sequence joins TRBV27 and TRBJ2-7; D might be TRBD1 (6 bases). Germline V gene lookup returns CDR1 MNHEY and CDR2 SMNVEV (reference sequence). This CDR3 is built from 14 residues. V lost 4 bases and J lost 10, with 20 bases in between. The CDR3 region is CASSSTGDLTHQYF. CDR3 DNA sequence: TGTGCCAGCAGTTCGACAGGTGATTTAACCCATCAGTACTTC.

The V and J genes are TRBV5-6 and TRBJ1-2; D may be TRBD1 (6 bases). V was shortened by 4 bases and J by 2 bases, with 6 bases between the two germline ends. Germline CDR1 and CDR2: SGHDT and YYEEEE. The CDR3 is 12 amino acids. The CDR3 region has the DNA TGTGCCAGCAGCCAGGGGAACTATGGCTACACCTTC. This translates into CASSQGNYGYTF.

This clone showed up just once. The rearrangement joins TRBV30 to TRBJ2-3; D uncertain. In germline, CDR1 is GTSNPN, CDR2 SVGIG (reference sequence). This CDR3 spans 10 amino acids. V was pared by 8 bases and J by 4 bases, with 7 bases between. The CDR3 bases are TGTGCCGTTGGGGCAGATACGCAGTATTTT. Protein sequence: CAVGADTQYF.

This CDR3 reads CAWSVLRGAEGYTF. CDR3 nucleotides: TGTGCCTGGAGTGTATTGAGGGGAGCGGAGGGCTACACCTTC. V and J are TRBV30 and TRBJ1-2, with D tentatively TRBD1 (5 bases). Looked up from germline, CDR1 is GTSNPN and CDR2 is SVGIG (reference sequence). V shed 0 bases and J shed 8 bases, with 16 bases lying between them. The length of the CDR3 is 14 residues.

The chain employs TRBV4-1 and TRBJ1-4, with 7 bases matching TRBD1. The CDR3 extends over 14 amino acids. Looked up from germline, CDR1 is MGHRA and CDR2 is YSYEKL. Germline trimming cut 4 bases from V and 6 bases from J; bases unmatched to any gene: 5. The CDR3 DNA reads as TGCGCCAGCAGCCTGACAGGGTTGGATGAAAAACTGTTTTTT. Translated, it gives CASSLTGLDEKLFF.

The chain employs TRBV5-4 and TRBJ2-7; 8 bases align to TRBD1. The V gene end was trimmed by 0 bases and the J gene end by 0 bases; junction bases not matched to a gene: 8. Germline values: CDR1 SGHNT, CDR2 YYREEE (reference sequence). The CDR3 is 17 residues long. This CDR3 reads CASSLAAGGDLSYEQYF. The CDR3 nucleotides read TGTGCCAGCAGCTTGGCCGCAGGGGGCGACCTCTCCTACGAGCAGTACTTC.

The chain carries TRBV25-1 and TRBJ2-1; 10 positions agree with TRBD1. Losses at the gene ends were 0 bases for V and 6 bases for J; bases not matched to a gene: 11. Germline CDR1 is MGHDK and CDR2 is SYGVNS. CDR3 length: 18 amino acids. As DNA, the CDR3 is TGTGCCAGCAGTGAATATGGTCTGTCCCGGGACAGGGGCAATGAGCAGTTCTTC. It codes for CASSEYGLSRDRGNEQFF.

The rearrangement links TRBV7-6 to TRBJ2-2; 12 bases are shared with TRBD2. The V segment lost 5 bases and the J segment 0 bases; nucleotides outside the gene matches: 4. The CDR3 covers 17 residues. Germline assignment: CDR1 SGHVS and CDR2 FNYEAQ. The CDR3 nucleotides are TGTGCCAGCAGCCCCCTAGCGGGAGGGCCGAACACCGGGGAGCTGTTTTTT. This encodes CASSPLAGGPNTGELFF.

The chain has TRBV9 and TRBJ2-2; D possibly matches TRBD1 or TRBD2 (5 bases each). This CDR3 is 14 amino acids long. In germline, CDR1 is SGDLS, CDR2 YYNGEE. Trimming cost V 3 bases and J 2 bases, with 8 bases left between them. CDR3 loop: CASSAGPNTGELFF. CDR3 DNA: TGTGCCAGCAGCGCGGGACCCAACACCGGGGAGCTGTTTTTT.

This CDR3 reads CASSPRLAGEGKQYF. The CDR3 DNA reads TGTGCCAGCAGCCCCCGACTAGCGGGAGAAGGGAAGCAGTACTTC. This chain uses TRBV7-2 with TRBJ2-7; TRBD2 agrees at 12 bases. The length of the CDR3 is 15 residues. In germline, CDR1 is SGHTA, CDR2 FQGNSA. The junction had 10 bases not matched to a gene; V was cut back by 5 bases and J by 8 bases.

The CDR3 DNA is TGTGCCAGCAGATCCGGTAAGGACACGGCGTTCACTGAAGCTTTCTTT. It is translated as CASRSGKDTAFTEAFF. The chain has TRBV5-4 and TRBJ1-1; TRBD1 is a possible D gene (5 bases). The germline V gene encodes CDR1 SGHNT and CDR2 YYREEE (reference sequence). The CDR3 is 16 residues long. V gave up 5 bases and J gave up 4 bases, with 21 bases separating them.

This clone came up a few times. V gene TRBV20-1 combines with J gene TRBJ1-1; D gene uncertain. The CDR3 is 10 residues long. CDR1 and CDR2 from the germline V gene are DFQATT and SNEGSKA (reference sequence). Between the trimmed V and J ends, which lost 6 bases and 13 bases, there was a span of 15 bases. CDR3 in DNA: TGCAGTGCGTACGGATCTACGTTTTTCTTT. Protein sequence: CSAYGSTFFF.

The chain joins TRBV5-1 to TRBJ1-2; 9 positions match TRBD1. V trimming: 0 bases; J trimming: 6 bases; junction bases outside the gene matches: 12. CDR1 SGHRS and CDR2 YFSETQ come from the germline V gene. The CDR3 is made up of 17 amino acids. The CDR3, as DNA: TGCGCCAGCAGCTTGGGCCGGGACAGGGCTGGTAGCGATGGCTACACCTTC. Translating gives CASSLGRDRAGSDGYTF.

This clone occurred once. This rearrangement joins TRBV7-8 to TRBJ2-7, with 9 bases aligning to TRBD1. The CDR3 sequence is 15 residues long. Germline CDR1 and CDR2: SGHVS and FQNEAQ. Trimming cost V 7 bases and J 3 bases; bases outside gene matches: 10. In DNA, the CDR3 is TGTGCCAGCAAAATTCCGGGACAGGGTAACTACGAGCAGTACTTC. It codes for CASKIPGQGNYEQYF.

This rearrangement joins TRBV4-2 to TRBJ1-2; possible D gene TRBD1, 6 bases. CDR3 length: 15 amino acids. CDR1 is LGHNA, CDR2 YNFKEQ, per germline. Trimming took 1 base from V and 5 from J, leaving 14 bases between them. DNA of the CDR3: TGTGCCAGCAGCCAAGCGATGGGGGGCTCATATGGCTACACCTTC. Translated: CASSQAMGGSYGYTF.

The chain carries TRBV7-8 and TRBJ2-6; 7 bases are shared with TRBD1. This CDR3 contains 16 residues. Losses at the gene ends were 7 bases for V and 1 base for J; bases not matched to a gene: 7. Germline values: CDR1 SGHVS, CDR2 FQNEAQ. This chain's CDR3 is CASTRQGWSGANVLTF. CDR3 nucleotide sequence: TGTGCCAGCACAAGACAGGGTTGGTCTGGGGCCAACGTCCTGACTTTC.

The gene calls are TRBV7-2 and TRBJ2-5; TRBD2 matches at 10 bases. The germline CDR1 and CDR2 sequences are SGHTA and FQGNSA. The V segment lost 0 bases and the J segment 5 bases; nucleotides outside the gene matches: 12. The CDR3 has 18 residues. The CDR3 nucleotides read TGTGCCAGCAGCTTAGCCGAGGTCTCTAGCGGGAGCAGGGAGACCCAGTACTTC. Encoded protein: CASSLAEVSSGSRETQYF.

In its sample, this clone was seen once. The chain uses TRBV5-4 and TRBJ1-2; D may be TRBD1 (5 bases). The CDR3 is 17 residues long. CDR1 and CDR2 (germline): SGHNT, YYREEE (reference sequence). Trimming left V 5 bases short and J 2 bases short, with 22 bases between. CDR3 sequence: CASSPDEALRGNYGYTF. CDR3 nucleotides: TGTGCCAGCAGTCCGGATGAAGCGTTGAGGGGCAACTATGGCTACACCTTC.

CDR3 nucleotides: TGTGCCACCAGCAGAGATACAGGTTCAGATACGCAGTATTTT. Its protein is CATSRDTGSDTQYF. The gene calls are TRBV15 and TRBJ2-3; maybe TRBD1 (5 bases). V lost 0 bases and J lost 4, with 8 bases in between. The CDR3 loop spans 14 amino acids. Germline CDR1 and CDR2: LNHNV and YYDKDF (reference sequence).

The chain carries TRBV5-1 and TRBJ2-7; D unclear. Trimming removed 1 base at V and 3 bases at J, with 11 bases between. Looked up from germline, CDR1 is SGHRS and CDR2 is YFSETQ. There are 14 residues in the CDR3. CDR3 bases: TGCGCCAGCAGCTTGAAGGGAAATCTCTACGAGCAGTACTTC. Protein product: CASSLKGNLYEQYF.

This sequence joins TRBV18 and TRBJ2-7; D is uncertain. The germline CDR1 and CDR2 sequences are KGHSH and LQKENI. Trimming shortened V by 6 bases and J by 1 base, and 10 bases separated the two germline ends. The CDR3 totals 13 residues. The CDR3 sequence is CASSPDKSYEQYF. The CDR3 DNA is TGTGCCAGCTCTCCTGACAAGTCCTACGAGCAGTACTTC.

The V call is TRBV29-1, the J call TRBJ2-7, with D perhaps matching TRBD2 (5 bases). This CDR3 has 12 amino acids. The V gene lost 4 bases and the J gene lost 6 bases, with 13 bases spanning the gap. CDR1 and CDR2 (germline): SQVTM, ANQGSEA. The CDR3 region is CSVGVGAVEQYF. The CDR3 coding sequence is TGCAGCGTTGGGGTGGGAGCAGTCGAGCAGTACTTC.

This chain's CDR3 is CASSHRVDGYTF. CDR3 nucleotides: TGTGCCAGCAGTCACAGGGTAGACGGCTACACCTTC. This chain uses TRBV2 with TRBJ1-2; possibly TRBD1 for D (6 bases). V lost 5 bases and J 8 bases, leaving 12 bases between the germline ends. The CDR3 runs 12 residues. The germline CDR1 and CDR2 sequences are SNHLY and FYNNEI.